The 5 T cell receptor beta chains reported below all come from one sample, sequenced in a study of T cell repertoires in ileal Crohn's disease. Assay used: immunoSEQ multiplex PCR; TCRdb lists only in-frame clones, some missing. The sample shows approximately 14,000 clones, about 85% of them seen only once. The sample consisted of ileal tissue. The receptors here all came from an adult with Crohn's disease.

This clone has just one count. V and J are TRBV5-1 and TRBJ2-3; the D is unclear. Germline V gives CDR1 SGHRS, CDR2 YFSETQ. The ends were cut back, 4 bases at V and 0 bases at J, with 6 bases in the middle. This CDR3 region has 13 residues. This CDR3 reads CASSLSSTDTQYF. In nucleotides, the CDR3 is TGCGCCAGCAGCCTTTCTAGCACAGATACGCAGTATTTT.

The V and J genes are TRBV5-4 and TRBJ2-7, with D perhaps TRBD2 (5 bases). CDR3 length equals 15 residues. Trimming removed 5 bases at V and 2 bases at J, with 17 bases between. Germline CDR1 SGHNT, CDR2 YYREEE (reference sequence). CDR3 in DNA: TGTGCCAGCAGTGACCAGCGAGAGGGAGCCTACGAGCAGTACTTC. Protein: CASSDQREGAYEQYF. The whole variable domain, remainder taken from reference TRBV5-4 and TRBJ2-7, is ETGVTQSPTHLIKTRGQQVTLRCSSQSGHNTVSWYQQALGQGPQFIFQYYREEENGRGNFPPRFSGLQFPNYSSELNVNALELDDSALYLCASSDQREGAYEQYFGPGTRLTVT.

This clone was detected only once. The gene calls are TRBV19 and TRBJ2-7, with a tentative D call TRBD2 (6 bases). Germline V lookup: CDR1 LNHDA, CDR2 SQIVND (reference sequence). The V gene lost 6 bases and the J gene lost 2 bases, with 14 bases spanning the gap. The CDR3 spans 14 residues. CDR3 sequence reads: CASSPPRGTYEQYF. CDR3 nucleotide sequence: TGTGCCAGTAGCCCCCCGCGGGGTACCTACGAGCAGTACTTC.

The chain is built from TRBV27 and TRBJ2-2; D might be TRBD2 (6 bases). From germline, CDR1 is MNHEY and CDR2 SMNVEV (reference sequence). Trimming left V 3 bases short and J 1 base short, with 9 bases between. This CDR3 has 15 amino acids. The DNA of the CDR3 is TGTGCCAGCAGTTTGGGACTCTTGAACACCGGGGAGCTGTTTTTT. The encoded protein is CASSLGLLNTGELFF.

The rearrangement uses TRBV6-5 and TRBJ2-5; possible D gene TRBD2, 5 bases. The CDR3 totals 15 residues. CDR1 is MNHEY, CDR2 SVGAGI, per germline. V dropped 2 bases and J dropped 3 bases, with 13 bases sitting between them. Written as DNA, the CDR3 is TGTGCCAGCAGTTACAAAGGGAGAGGCGAAGAGACCCAGTACTTC. Translated, it gives CASSYKGRGEETQYF.